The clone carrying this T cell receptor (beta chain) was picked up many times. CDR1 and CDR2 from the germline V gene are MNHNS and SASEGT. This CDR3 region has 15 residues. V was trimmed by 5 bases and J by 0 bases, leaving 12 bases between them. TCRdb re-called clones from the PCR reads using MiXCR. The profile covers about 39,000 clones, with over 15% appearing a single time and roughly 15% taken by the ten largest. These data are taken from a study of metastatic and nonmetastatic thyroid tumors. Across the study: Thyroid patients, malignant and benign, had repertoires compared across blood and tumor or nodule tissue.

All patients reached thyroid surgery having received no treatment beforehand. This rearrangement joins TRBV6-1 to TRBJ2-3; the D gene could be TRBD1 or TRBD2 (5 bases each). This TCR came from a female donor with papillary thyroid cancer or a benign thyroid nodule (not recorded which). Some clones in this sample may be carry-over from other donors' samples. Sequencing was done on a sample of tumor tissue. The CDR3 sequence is CASSTWGKSTDTQYF. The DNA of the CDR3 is TGTGCCAGCAGTACGTGGGGGAAGAGCACAGATACGCAGTATTTT.